This TCR beta chain was sequenced for a study of T cell repertoires in cytomegalovirus infection. Using its own MiXCR run on the reads, TCRdb lists one record per CDR3 protein. There are around 300,000 distinct CDR3 sequences in the sample; 8% to 9.5% occur only once, and around 4% lies in the top ten. V dropped 5 bases and J dropped 5 bases, with 18 bases sitting between them. The CDR3 is 14 amino acids. Germline values: CDR1 DFQATT, CDR2 SNEGSKA (reference sequence). The sequence derives from a human donor in good health (CMV status not recorded). Some clones in this sample may be carry-over from other donors' samples. The chain joins TRBV20-1 to TRBJ2-5, with a possible D match to TRBD2 (6 bases). Sequenced material: PBMCs. In DNA form, the CDR3 reads TGCAGTGCTCCAGGGCGGCTAGCGAGGGAGACCCAGTACTTC. Protein: CSAPGRLARETQYF.